This T cell receptor (beta chain) was recovered during a study of blood T cell repertoires in COVID-19. Across the study: Donors in the United States, Italy and Spain gave samples during acute or convalescent COVID-19. PBMCs, B-cell-depleted T cells, or T cells provided the cDNA or gDNA that made up the material.

As processed by the authors: By means of reference gene primer amplification, nucleated cell counts were estimated. Produced via immunoSEQ multiplex PCR; TCRdb's table is partial and in-frame only. V and J calls and clone size follow that table, whereas D and trimming were derived from the DNA. In the table there are 200,000 to 250,000 clones, 83% of which are singletons. The length of the CDR3 is 16 residues. With 5 bases removed from V and 5 bases from J, the gap between germline ends came to 18 bases. The V gene's germline CDR1 is MDHEN and CDR2 SYDVKM. Sequencing was done on a sample of peripheral blood. This clonotype was sampled from a human donor in a cohort sampled during active COVID-19. The rearrangement joins TRBV28 to TRBJ1-4, with TRBD1 as a possible D gene (5 bases). The CDR3: CASSAGPILLNEKLFF. CDR3 DNA sequence: TGTGCCAGCAGTGCGGGACCGATATTACTAAATGAAAAACTGTTTTTT.